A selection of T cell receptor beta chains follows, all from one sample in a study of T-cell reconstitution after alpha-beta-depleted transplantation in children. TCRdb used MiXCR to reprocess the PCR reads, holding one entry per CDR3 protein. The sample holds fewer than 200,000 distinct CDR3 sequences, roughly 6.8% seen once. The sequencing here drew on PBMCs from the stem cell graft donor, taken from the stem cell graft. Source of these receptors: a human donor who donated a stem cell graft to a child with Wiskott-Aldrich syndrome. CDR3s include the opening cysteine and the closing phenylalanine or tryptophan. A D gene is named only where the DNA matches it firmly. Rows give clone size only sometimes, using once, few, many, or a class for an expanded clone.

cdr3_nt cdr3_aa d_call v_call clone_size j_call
TGCAGCGTCCATGGGACCCCCGACGGGAACACTGAAGCTTTCTTT CSVHGTPDGNTEAFF . TRBV29-1 few TRBJ1-1
TGTGCCACCAGTGACCTTAGAAGCACAGATACGCAGTATTTT CATSDLRSTDTQYF . TRBV24-1 many TRBJ2-3
TGTGCTACCGAGGCCCCTATGAACACTGAAGCTTTCTTT CATEAPMNTEAFF . TRBV7-2 many TRBJ1-1
TGTGCCAGCAGTCATCAGGCAGCGGACTCCTACGAGCAGTACTTC CASSHQAADSYEQYF . TRBV4-2 many TRBJ2-7
TGTGCCAGCAGTGAATATTTACAGGGTGGTAGGGATAATGAGCAGTTCTTC CASSEYLQGGRDNEQFF . TRBV25-1 many TRBJ2-1
TGCGCCAGCAGCTTTGGGGGGTCGGGATCCTACGAGCAGTACTTC CASSFGGSGSYEQYF . TRBV5-1 many TRBJ2-7
TGCAGTGCTAGAGATTGGCAGCTGCAAGAGACCCAGTACTTC CSARDWQLQETQYF . TRBV20-1 many TRBJ2-5
TGCGCCAGCAGTTGGGGCGGGGTCCCCACAGATACGCAGTATTTT CASSWGGVPTDTQYF . TRBV5-1 few TRBJ2-3
TGTGCCAGCAGATTACTTGCGACCGATTCAAAGGGGGAACTGTTTTTT CASRLLATDSKGELFF . TRBV6-5 . TRBJ1-4
TGCAGTGCTAGAAACCCCGGACTCGGCTACGAGCAGTACTTC CSARNPGLGYEQYF . TRBV20-1 many TRBJ2-7